This T cell receptor beta chain stems from a study of blood T cell repertoires in COVID-19. About the study: COVID-19 samples from acute and convalescent phases originated in the United States, Italy and Spain.

Germline-derived CDR1 and CDR2 are SGHTA and FQGNSA. Trimming cost V 6 bases and J 0 bases; bases outside gene matches: 8. This CDR3 has 15 residues. Method: immunoSEQ multiplex PCR; TCRdb's copy keeps in-frame clones and lacks some. The sample holds 120,000 or so clones, 60% to 85% seen once. This clone was observed once. The chain has TRBV7-2 and TRBJ2-7; 7 nucleotides align to TRBD2. Sequencing was carried out using peripheral blood. The clonotype originates from a man in his 70s with acute or convalescent COVID-19. CDR3 nucleotide sequence: TGTGCCAGCAGTTACCATAGCGGGCGCTCCTACGAGCAGTACTTC. Its protein is CASSYHSGRSYEQYF.